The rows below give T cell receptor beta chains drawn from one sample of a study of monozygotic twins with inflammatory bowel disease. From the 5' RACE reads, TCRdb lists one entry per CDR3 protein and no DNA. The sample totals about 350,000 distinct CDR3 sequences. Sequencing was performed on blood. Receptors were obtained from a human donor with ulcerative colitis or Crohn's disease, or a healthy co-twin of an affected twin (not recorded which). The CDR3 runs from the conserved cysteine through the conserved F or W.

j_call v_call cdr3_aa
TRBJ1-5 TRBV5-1 CASSELGQGNQPQHF
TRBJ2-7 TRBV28 CASYSDSPYEQYF
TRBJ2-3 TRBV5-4 CASSSFPSGTGSADTQYF
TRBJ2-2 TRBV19 CASSFVVRGKGKTGELFF
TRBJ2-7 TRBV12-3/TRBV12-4 CASKGSTGPHEQYF
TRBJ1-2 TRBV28 CASTGGGNYGYTF
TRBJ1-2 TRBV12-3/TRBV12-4 CASSMTGVYGYTF
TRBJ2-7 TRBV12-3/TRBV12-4 CASSLRRSHEQYF
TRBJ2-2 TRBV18 CASSPQTSGTSTGELFF
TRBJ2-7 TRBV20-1 CSARPFSLTYEQYF
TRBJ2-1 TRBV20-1 CSATGKIYNEQFF
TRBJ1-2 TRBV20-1 CSARSPGQGSYGYTF
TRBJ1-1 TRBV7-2 CASRQVTEAFF
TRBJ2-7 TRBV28 CASSDRGHYEQYF
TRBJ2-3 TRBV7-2 CASSQDSYYTQYF
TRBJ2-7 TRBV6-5 CASSYGTPPSEQYF